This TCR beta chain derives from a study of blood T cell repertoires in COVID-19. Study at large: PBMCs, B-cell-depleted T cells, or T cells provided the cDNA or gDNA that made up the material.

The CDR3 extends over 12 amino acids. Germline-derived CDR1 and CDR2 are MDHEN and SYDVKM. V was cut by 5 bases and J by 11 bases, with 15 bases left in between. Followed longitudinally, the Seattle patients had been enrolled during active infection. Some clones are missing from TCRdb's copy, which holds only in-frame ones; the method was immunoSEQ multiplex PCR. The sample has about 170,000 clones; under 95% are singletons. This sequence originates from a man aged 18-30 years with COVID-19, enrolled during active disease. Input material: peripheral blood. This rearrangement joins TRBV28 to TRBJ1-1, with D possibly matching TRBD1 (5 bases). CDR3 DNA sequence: TGTGCCAGCAGTCCTCCGACAGATTCGGCTTTCTTT. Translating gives CASSPPTDSAFF.